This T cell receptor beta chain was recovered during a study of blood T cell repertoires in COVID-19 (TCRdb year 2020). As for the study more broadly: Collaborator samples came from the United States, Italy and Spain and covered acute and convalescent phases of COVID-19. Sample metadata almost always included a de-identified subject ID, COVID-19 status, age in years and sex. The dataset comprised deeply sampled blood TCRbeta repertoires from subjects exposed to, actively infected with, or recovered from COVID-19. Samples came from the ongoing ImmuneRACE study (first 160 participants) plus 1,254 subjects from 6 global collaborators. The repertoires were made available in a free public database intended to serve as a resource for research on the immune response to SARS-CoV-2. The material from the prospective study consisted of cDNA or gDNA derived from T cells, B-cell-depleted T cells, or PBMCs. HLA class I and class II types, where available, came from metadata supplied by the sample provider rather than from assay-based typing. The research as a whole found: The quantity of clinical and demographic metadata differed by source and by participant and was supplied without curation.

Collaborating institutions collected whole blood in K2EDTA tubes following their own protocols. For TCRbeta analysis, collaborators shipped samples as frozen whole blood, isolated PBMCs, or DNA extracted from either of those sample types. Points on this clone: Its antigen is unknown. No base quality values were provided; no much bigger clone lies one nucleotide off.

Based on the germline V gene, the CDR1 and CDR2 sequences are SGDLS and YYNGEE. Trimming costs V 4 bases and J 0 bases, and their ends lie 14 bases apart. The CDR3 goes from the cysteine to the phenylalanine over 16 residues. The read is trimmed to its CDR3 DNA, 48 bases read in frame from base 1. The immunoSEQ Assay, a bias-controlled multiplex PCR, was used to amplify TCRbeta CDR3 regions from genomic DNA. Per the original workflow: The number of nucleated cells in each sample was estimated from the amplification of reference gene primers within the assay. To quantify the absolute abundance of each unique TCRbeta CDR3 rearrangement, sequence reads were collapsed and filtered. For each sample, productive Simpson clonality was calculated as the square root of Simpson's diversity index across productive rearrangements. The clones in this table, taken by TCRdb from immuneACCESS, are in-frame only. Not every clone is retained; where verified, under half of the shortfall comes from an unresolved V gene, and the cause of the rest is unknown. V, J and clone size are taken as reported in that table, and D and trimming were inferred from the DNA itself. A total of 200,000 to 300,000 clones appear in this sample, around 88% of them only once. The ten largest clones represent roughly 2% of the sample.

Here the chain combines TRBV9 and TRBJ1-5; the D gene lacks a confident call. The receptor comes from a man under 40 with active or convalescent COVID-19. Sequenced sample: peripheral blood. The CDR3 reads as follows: CASSPSGSLSNQPQHF. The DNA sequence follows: TGTGCCAGCAGCCCATCCGGGAGCCTTAGCAATCAGCCCCAGCATTTT.